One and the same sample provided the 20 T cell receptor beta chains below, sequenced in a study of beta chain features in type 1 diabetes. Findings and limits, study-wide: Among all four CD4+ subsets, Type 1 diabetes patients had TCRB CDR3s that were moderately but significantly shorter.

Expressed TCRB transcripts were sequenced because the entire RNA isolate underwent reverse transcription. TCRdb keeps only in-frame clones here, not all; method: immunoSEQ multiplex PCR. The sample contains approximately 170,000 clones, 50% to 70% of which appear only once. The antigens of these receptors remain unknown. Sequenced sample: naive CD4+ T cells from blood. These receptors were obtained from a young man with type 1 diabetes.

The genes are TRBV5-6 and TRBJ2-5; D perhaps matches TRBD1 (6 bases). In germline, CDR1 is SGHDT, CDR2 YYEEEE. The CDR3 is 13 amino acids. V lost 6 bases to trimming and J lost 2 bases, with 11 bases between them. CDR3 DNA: TGTGCCAGCAAGAGGCAGGGGCAAGAGACCCAGTACTTC. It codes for CASKRQGQETQYF.

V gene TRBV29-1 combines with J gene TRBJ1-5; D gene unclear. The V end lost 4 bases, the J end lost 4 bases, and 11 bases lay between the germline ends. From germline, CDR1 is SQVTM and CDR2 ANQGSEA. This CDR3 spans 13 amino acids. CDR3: CSVGKAVNQPQHF. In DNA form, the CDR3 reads TGCAGCGTTGGTAAGGCAGTTAATCAGCCCCAGCATTTT.

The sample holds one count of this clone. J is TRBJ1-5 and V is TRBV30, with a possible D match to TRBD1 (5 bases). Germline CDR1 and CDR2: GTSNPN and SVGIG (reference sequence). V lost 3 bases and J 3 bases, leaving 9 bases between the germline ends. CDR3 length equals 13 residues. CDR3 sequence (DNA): TGTGCCTGGAGCGGGGGTTTCAATCAGCCCCAGCATTTT. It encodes CAWSGGFNQPQHF.

CDR3 sequence: CSVESTDTQYF. CDR3 sequence (DNA): TGCAGCGTTGAAAGCACAGATACGCAGTATTTT. The rearrangement joins TRBV29-1 to TRBJ2-3, with unresolved D. Trimming took off 2 bases at V and 0 bases at J, with 0 bases between the two ends. This CDR3 has 11 amino acids. The germline CDR1 and CDR2 sequences are SQVTM and ANQGSEA.

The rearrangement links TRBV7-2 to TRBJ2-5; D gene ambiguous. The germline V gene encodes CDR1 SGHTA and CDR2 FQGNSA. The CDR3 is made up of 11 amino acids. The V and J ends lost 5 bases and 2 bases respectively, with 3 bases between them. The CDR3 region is CASSGQETQYF. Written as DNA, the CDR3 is TGTGCCAGCAGCGGTCAAGAGACCCAGTACTTC.

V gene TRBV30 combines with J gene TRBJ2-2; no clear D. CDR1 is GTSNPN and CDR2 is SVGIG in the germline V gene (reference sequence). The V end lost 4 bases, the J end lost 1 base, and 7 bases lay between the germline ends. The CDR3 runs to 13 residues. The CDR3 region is CAWTIWNTGELFF. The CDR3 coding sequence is TGTGCCTGGACGATCTGGAACACCGGGGAGCTGTTTTTT. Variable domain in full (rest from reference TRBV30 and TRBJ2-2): SQTIHQWPATLVQPVGSPLSLECTVEGTSNPNLYWYRQAAGRGLQLLFYSVGIGQISSEVPQNLSASRPQDRQFILSSKKLLLSDSGFYLCAWTIWNTGELFFGEGSRLTVL.

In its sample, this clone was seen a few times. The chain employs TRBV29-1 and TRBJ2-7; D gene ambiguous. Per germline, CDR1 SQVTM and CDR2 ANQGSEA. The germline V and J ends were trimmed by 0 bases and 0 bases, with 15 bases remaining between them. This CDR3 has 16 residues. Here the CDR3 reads CSVEEGRGAFSYEQYF. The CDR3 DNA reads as TGCAGCGTTGAAGAAGGTCGAGGTGCCTTCTCCTACGAGCAGTACTTC.

CDR3: CASGIGTGANVLTF. Written as DNA, the CDR3 is TGTGCCAGCGGAATAGGGACTGGGGCCAACGTCCTGACTTTC. V gene TRBV7-9 combines with J gene TRBJ2-6; D not certain. Trimming removed 8 bases from V and 2 bases from J, with 10 bases in between. The CDR3 has 14 amino acids. Germline CDR1 and CDR2: SEHNR and FQNEAQ (reference sequence).

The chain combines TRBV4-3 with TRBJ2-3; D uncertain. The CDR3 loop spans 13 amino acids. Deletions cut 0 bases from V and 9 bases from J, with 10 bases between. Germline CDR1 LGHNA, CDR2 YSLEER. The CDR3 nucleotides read TGCGCCAGCAGCCAAGATCAGATTTCGACGCAGTATTTT. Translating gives CASSQDQISTQYF.

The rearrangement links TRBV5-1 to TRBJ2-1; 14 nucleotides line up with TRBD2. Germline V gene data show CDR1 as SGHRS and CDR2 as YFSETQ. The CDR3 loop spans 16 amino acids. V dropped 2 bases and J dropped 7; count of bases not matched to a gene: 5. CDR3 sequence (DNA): TGCGCCAGCAGCTTCCTCGGACTAGCGGGGGGTAATGAGCAGTTCTTC. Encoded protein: CASSFLGLAGGNEQFF. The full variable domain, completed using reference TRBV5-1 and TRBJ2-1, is KAGVTQTPRYLIKTRGQQVTLSCSPISGHRSVSWYQQTPGQGLQFLFEYFSETQRNKGNFPGRFSGRQFSNSRSEMNVSTLELGDSALYLCASSFLGLAGGNEQFFGPGTRLTVL.

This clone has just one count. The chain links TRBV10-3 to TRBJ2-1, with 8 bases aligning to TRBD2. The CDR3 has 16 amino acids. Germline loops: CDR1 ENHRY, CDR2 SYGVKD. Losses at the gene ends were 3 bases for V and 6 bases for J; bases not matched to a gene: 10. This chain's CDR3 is CAISDRFGGASNEQFF. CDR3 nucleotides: TGTGCCATCAGTGATCGTTTCGGGGGGGCCTCCAATGAGCAGTTCTTC.

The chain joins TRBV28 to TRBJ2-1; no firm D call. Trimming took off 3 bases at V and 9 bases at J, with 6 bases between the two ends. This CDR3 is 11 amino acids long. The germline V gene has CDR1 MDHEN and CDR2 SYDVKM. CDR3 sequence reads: CASSFIGEQFF. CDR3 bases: TGTGCCAGCAGTTTCATAGGTGAGCAGTTCTTC.

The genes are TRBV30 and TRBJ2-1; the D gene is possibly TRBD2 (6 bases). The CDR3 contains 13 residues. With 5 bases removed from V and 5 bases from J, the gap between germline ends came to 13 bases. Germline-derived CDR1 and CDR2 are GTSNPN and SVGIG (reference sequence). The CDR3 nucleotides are TGTGCCTGGGCGGGGACTTCGGACAATGAGCAGTTCTTC. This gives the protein CAWAGTSDNEQFF.

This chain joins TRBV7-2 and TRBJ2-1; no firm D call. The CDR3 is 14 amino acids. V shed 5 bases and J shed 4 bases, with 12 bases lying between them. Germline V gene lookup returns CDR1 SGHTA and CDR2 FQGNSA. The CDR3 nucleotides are TGTGCCAGCAGCCCTACGAACCTTTACAATGAGCAGTTCTTC. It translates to CASSPTNLYNEQFF.

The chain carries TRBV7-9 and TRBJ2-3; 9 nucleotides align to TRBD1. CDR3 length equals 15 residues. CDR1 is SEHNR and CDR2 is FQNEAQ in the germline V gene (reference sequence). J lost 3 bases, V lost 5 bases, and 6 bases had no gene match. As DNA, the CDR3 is TGTGCCAGCAGCCCGACAGGGGGGCTGACAGATACGCAGTATTTT. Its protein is CASSPTGGLTDTQYF.

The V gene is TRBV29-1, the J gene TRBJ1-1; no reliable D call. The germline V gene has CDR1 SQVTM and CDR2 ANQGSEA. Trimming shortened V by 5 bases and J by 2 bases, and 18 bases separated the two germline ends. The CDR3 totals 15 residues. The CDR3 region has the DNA TGCAGCGTTTACCCCGGGCGCTATCCTAACACTGAAGCTTTCTTT. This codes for CSVYPGRYPNTEAFF.

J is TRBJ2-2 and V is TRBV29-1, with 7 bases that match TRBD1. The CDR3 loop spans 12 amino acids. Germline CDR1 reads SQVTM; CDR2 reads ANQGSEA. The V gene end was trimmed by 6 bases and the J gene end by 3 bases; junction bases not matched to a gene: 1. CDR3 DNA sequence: TGCAGCGTGGGACAGTACACCGGGGAGCTGTTTTTT. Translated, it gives CSVGQYTGELFF.

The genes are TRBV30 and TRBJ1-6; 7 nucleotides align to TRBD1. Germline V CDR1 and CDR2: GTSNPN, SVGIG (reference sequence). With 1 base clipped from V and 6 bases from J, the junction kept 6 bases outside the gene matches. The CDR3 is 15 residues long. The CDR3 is CAWSAPGQSNSPLHF. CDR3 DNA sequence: TGTGCCTGGAGTGCACCGGGACAGAGTAATTCACCCCTCCACTTT. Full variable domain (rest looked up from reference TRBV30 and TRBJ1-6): SQTIHQWPATLVQPVGSPLSLECTVEGTSNPNLYWYRQAAGRGLQLLFYSVGIGQISSEVPQNLSASRPQDRQFILSSKKLLLSDSGFYLCAWSAPGQSNSPLHFGNGTRLTVT.

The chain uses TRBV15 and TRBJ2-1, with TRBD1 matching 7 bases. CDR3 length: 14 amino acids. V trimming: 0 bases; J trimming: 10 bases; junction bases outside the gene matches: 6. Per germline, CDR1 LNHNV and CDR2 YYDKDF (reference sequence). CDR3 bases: TGTGCCACCAGCAGAGATAGGGGGCAGGAGGAGCAGTTCTTC. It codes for CATSRDRGQEEQFF.

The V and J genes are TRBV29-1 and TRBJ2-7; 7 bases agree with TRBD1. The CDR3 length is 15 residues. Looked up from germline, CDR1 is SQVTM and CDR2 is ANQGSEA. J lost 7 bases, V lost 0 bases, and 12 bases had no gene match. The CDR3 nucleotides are TGCAGCGTTGAAGATTGGGGGACAGACCCCTGGGAGCAGTACTTC. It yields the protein CSVEDWGTDPWEQYF.